This T cell receptor (beta chain) appears in the sequencing data of a study of T cell responses to AZD1222 COVID-19 vaccine. Study findings and constraints: Seropositive status at baseline applied to only five to seven AZD1222 recipients.

The table came from immunoSEQ multiplex PCR; TCRdb's copy has only in-frame clones and leaves some out. Here the sample spans approximately 150,000 clones, around 90% being singletons. Recipients boosted at about 4 weeks or about 12 weeks are pooled. Trimming left V 9 bases short and J 3 bases short, with 20 bases between. This CDR3 comprises 15 residues. Germline V gene sequence: CDR1 MNHNY, CDR2 SVGAGI (reference sequence). A word on this clone: Its antigen is as yet unknown.

The sequence came from an adult who received the AZD1222 COVID-19 vaccine. The material sequenced was peripheral blood, taken 28 days after the second AZD1222 dose. J is TRBJ1-2 and V is TRBV6-6; D may be TRBD1 (5 bases). Here the CDR3 DNA reads TGTGCCAGTAGTAAAGGCAGGGTCGGGGACTATGGCTACACCTTC. It is translated as CASSKGRVGDYGYTF.